The present TCR beta chain was sequenced within a study of vaccination effects on CD4 cells after COVID-19. Study-wide results and limits: Early post-infection timepoints were missing from the study, which also had few convalescent patients. Only 1 of 255 vaccine-induced clones from healthy vaccinees cross-reacted with common cold coronaviruses. Long after vaccination, the clones induced by infection and by vaccine shrank markedly in size.

Germline V gives CDR1 SQVTM, CDR2 ANQGSEA. The CDR3 has 16 residues. V dropped 2 bases and J dropped 2; count of bases not matched to a gene: 9. With regard to this clone: No antigen is known for it.

Clones were sequenced by immunoSEQ multiplex PCR, and TCRdb holds only the in-frame ones, with some missing. This table holds over 20,000 clones, less than 80% found once. Using viral peptide pools, the ViraFEST assay grew out antigen-specific CD4+ T cells prior to sequencing. An approximately ten-day culture period preceded the isolation of CD4+ T cells. Vaccinees lacked prior SARS-CoV-2 infection and tested negative for nucleocapsid antibodies. Sequenced here: CD4+ T cells from PBMCs cultured with SARS-CoV-2 spike peptides, sampled before COVID-19 vaccination. The chain recombines TRBV29-1 with TRBJ2-7; 10 nucleotides line up with TRBD2. This sequence originates from a human donor who received a COVID-19 vaccine. CDR3 coding DNA: TGCAGCGTTGAAAATGGTAGCGGGAGGCCTCCCTACGAGCAGTACTTC. Translated, it gives CSVENGSGRPPYEQYF.